Listed below are T cell receptor beta chains from one sample, sequenced in a study of blood T cell repertoires in COVID-19. TCRdb's copy holds only in-frame clones and misses some; the assay was immunoSEQ multiplex PCR. The sample lists 130,000 to 150,000 clones; roughly 88% were seen once. The sample was peripheral blood. These receptors came from a woman aged 60-70 years with COVID-19, enrolled during active disease. The CDR3 runs from the conserved cysteine through the conserved F or W. The order of the fields is D gene, J gene, V gene, clone size, CDR3 DNA, CDR3 protein. The D gene is left open where the match is weak. Size is omitted from some rows. Given values are once, few, many or a class for expanded clones.

d_gene: NA; j_gene: TRBJ2-3; v_gene: TRBV24-1; abundance: once; CDR3nt: TGTGCCACCGGTCCGGGACCGGGAGCAGATACGCAGTATTTT; CDR3aa: CATGPGPGADTQYF
d_gene: TRBD1; j_gene: TRBJ1-2; v_gene: TRBV18; abundance: NA; CDR3nt: TGTGCCAGCTCCCCTGACAGGGGAAACTATGGCTACACCTTC; CDR3aa: CASSPDRGNYGYTF
d_gene: NA; j_gene: TRBJ1-1; v_gene: TRBV19; abundance: NA; CDR3nt: TGTGCCAGTAGAGTGGGGGGGACAACGCACACTGAAGCTTTCTTT; CDR3aa: CASRVGGTTHTEAFF
d_gene: NA; j_gene: TRBJ1-3; v_gene: TRBV2; abundance: NA; CDR3nt: TGTGCCAGCAGCAAAGACCCAGGGGCTGGAAACACCATATATTTT; CDR3aa: CASSKDPGAGNTIYF
d_gene: TRBD1; j_gene: TRBJ2-1; v_gene: TRBV11-1; abundance: NA; CDR3nt: TGTGCCAGCAGAACTGGATGGGACAGCTCCTACAATGAGCAGTTCTTC; CDR3aa: CASRTGWDSSYNEQFF
d_gene: TRBD2; j_gene: TRBJ2-7; v_gene: TRBV7-3; abundance: NA; CDR3nt: TGTGCCAGCAGCCCCGTCGTGGGACTAGCATCCGAGCAGTACTTC; CDR3aa: CASSPVVGLASEQYF
d_gene: TRBD1; j_gene: TRBJ2-5; v_gene: TRBV19; abundance: few; CDR3nt: TGTGCCAGTAGTATCTCGCTCAGCAGGGGGCAGACCCAGTACTTC; CDR3aa: CASSISLSRGQTQYF
d_gene: NA; j_gene: TRBJ2-7; v_gene: TRBV18; abundance: NA; CDR3nt: TGTGCCAGCTCACCATCCTCAGGGGTATACGAGCAGTACTTC; CDR3aa: CASSPSSGVYEQYF
d_gene: TRBD1; j_gene: TRBJ2-1; v_gene: TRBV11-2; abundance: NA; CDR3nt: TGTGCCAGCAGCCCTGACAGGGGGAGAAATGAGCAGTTCTTC; CDR3aa: CASSPDRGRNEQFF
d_gene: TRBD1; j_gene: TRBJ2-2; v_gene: TRBV5-1; abundance: NA; CDR3nt: TGCGCCAGCTCCGGACAGGTCTTAAACACCGGGGAGCTGTTTTTT; CDR3aa: CASSGQVLNTGELFF
d_gene: TRBD2; j_gene: TRBJ2-7; v_gene: TRBV5-5; abundance: NA; CDR3nt: TGTGCCAGCAGCTTTAGGCAGCCAAGGGACTACTACGAGCAGTACTTC; CDR3aa: CASSFRQPRDYYEQYF
d_gene: NA; j_gene: TRBJ1-3; v_gene: TRBV29-1; abundance: NA; CDR3nt: TGCAGCGTCCCGGACAGAAGCTCTGGAAACACCATATATTTT; CDR3aa: CSVPDRSSGNTIYF
d_gene: TRBD1; j_gene: TRBJ2-3; v_gene: TRBV10-3; abundance: NA; CDR3nt: TGTGCCATCAGGGGGTCAGGGGGAAGCACAGATACGCAGTATTTT; CDR3aa: CAIRGSGGSTDTQYF
d_gene: NA; j_gene: TRBJ1-5; v_gene: TRBV5-5; abundance: NA; CDR3nt: TGTGCCAGCAGTAAGGAATTAGCGGGACTGAGCAATCAGCCCCAGCATTTT; CDR3aa: CASSKELAGLSNQPQHF
d_gene: NA; j_gene: TRBJ1-1; v_gene: TRBV6-5; abundance: NA; CDR3nt: TGTGCCAGCAGTTACTCCCCCAGGGACACTGAAGCTTTCTTT; CDR3aa: CASSYSPRDTEAFF
d_gene: NA; j_gene: TRBJ1-2; v_gene: TRBV15; abundance: NA; CDR3nt: TGTGCCACCAGCAGAGTGGCAGGGAGGGGAGTTAACTATGGCTACACCTTC; CDR3aa: CATSRVAGRGVNYGYTF
d_gene: TRBD2; j_gene: TRBJ2-1; v_gene: TRBV7-3; abundance: NA; CDR3nt: TGTGCCAGCAGCTTAGCGGGGGGGCCCTATGAGCAGTTCTTC; CDR3aa: CASSLAGGPYEQFF
d_gene: NA; j_gene: TRBJ2-3; v_gene: TRBV30; abundance: NA; CDR3nt: TGTGCCTGTCCGGGACTCTCGGGGCCAGATACGCAGTATTTT; CDR3aa: CACPGLSGPDTQYF
d_gene: TRBD1; j_gene: TRBJ1-2; v_gene: TRBV9; abundance: NA; CDR3nt: TGTGCCAGCAGCGTAGATCCTTGGACAGGGGGCAACTATGGCTACACCTTC; CDR3aa: CASSVDPWTGGNYGYTF
d_gene: NA; j_gene: TRBJ1-4; v_gene: TRBV5-1; abundance: NA; CDR3nt: TGCGCCAGCAGCTTGGAGCCGCAAACAACTAATGAAAAACTGTTTTTT; CDR3aa: CASSLEPQTTNEKLFF
d_gene: NA; j_gene: TRBJ1-1; v_gene: TRBV30; abundance: NA; CDR3nt: TGTGCCTGGAGTTGGGGGGGAGACACTGAAGCTTTCTTT; CDR3aa: CAWSWGGDTEAFF
d_gene: TRBD1; j_gene: TRBJ1-3; v_gene: TRBV11-2; abundance: NA; CDR3nt: TGTGCCAGCAGCTTAGATTTTGACAGGGGAAGATCTGGAAACACCATATATTTT; CDR3aa: CASSLDFDRGRSGNTIYF
d_gene: TRBD2; j_gene: TRBJ2-5; v_gene: TRBV5-6; abundance: NA; CDR3nt: TGTGCCAGCAGCTTGGCGATAGCGGGGTCGGAGACCCAGTACTTC; CDR3aa: CASSLAIAGSETQYF
d_gene: NA; j_gene: TRBJ2-1; v_gene: TRBV18; abundance: NA; CDR3nt: TGTGCCAGCTCACCACCGCAGGGGCGGGAGCAGTTCTTC; CDR3aa: CASSPPQGREQFF
d_gene: TRBD2; j_gene: TRBJ2-1; v_gene: TRBV18; abundance: NA; CDR3nt: TGTGCCAGCTCACCCTACATCGGGCGGGGGGGTAACAATGAGCAGTTCTTC; CDR3aa: CASSPYIGRGGNNEQFF
d_gene: NA; j_gene: TRBJ1-5; v_gene: TRBV2; abundance: NA; CDR3nt: TGTGCCAGCAGGCGCTTTGACACCGGCATGTCGGCCCAGCATTTT; CDR3aa: CASRRFDTGMSAQHF
d_gene: NA; j_gene: TRBJ2-7; v_gene: TRBV3-1/TRBV3-2; abundance: NA; CDR3nt: TGTGCCAGCAGCCGGGGATTCCAGGGGAGGGAGGACGAGCAGTACTTC; CDR3aa: CASSRGFQGREDEQYF
d_gene: TRBD1; j_gene: TRBJ2-7; v_gene: TRBV7-9; abundance: NA; CDR3nt: TGTGCCAGCAGCTTAGGGAAGACAGGGCGGCGGTACGAGCAGTACTTC; CDR3aa: CASSLGKTGRRYEQYF
d_gene: NA; j_gene: TRBJ1-1; v_gene: TRBV12-3/TRBV12-4; abundance: NA; CDR3nt: TGTGCCAGCAGTTTTCAGGGTGGCACTGAAGCTTTCTTT; CDR3aa: CASSFQGGTEAFF
d_gene: NA; j_gene: TRBJ1-2; v_gene: TRBV7-9; abundance: NA; CDR3nt: TGTGCCAGCATGGAGCGGTCAGTAGCTAACTATGGCTACACCTTC; CDR3aa: CASMERSVANYGYTF
d_gene: TRBD1; j_gene: TRBJ1-5; v_gene: TRBV19; abundance: NA; CDR3nt: TGTGCCAGTAGTATAGGGGGACAGGGTGGTCCCAATCAGCCCCAGCATTTT; CDR3aa: CASSIGGQGGPNQPQHF
d_gene: NA; j_gene: TRBJ1-5; v_gene: TRBV6-5; abundance: NA; CDR3nt: TGTGCCAGCAGCCTCGGGACTGGGAGGGATCAGCCCCAGCATTTT; CDR3aa: CASSLGTGRDQPQHF
d_gene: NA; j_gene: TRBJ2-6; v_gene: TRBV18; abundance: NA; CDR3nt: TGTGCCAGCTCAGGGAGGACGATCGGGACCTCTGGGGCCAACGTCCTGACTTTC; CDR3aa: CASSGRTIGTSGANVLTF
d_gene: NA; j_gene: TRBJ1-2; v_gene: TRBV3-1/TRBV3-2; abundance: NA; CDR3nt: TGTGCCAGCAGCCAAGATGTCGTGATTTCTATAACTAACTATGGCTACACCTTC; CDR3aa: CASSQDVVISITNYGYTF
d_gene: NA; j_gene: TRBJ1-1; v_gene: TRBV5-4; abundance: NA; CDR3nt: TGTGCCAGCAGCTCGCCGACAGGCTCTAACACTGAAGCTTTCTTT; CDR3aa: CASSSPTGSNTEAFF
d_gene: NA; j_gene: TRBJ1-6; v_gene: TRBV5-1; abundance: NA; CDR3nt: TGCGCCAGCAGCTTAGGGAGCTCCTATAATTCACCCCTCCACTTT; CDR3aa: CASSLGSSYNSPLHF
d_gene: TRBD1; j_gene: TRBJ1-1; v_gene: TRBV2; abundance: once; CDR3nt: TGTGCCAGCAGTGGACAGGGGGCGGGGGACACTGAAGCTTTCTTT; CDR3aa: CASSGQGAGDTEAFF
d_gene: NA; j_gene: TRBJ2-7; v_gene: TRBV2; abundance: NA; CDR3nt: TGTGCCAGCAGGGCTAATTGGAGCCCCTACGAGCAGTACTTC; CDR3aa: CASRANWSPYEQYF
d_gene: TRBD1; j_gene: TRBJ1-1; v_gene: TRBV2; abundance: NA; CDR3nt: TGTGCCAGAGGACAGGGGAATGAAGCTTTCTTT; CDR3aa: CARGQGNEAFF
d_gene: NA; j_gene: TRBJ1-3; v_gene: TRBV3-1/TRBV3-2; abundance: NA; CDR3nt: TGTGCCAGCAGCCAAGGGAAGGCAGGGGACGGAAACACCATATATTTT; CDR3aa: CASSQGKAGDGNTIYF
d_gene: TRBD2; j_gene: TRBJ2-1; v_gene: TRBV5-4; abundance: NA; CDR3nt: TGTGCCAGCAGCCCTGGGACTAGCGGGGTCTATGAGCAGTTCTTC; CDR3aa: CASSPGTSGVYEQFF
d_gene: NA; j_gene: TRBJ1-4; v_gene: TRBV19; abundance: NA; CDR3nt: TGTGCCAGTCGTTACCAGGACTCGAGTGAAAAACTGTTTTTT; CDR3aa: CASRYQDSSEKLFF
d_gene: NA; j_gene: TRBJ1-5; v_gene: TRBV29-1; abundance: NA; CDR3nt: TGCAGCGTGGTCTTGGGGGACTATAGCAATCAGCCCCAGCATTTT; CDR3aa: CSVVLGDYSNQPQHF
d_gene: TRBD1; j_gene: TRBJ1-5; v_gene: TRBV29-1; abundance: NA; CDR3nt: TGCAGCGTGCCTCAGGGGGCTGATCAGCCCCAGCATTTT; CDR3aa: CSVPQGADQPQHF
d_gene: NA; j_gene: TRBJ1-2; v_gene: TRBV5-1; abundance: NA; CDR3nt: TGCGCCAGCAGCTTGGGAGTCGGGATGATCTATGGCTACACCTTC; CDR3aa: CASSLGVGMIYGYTF